The clone carrying this TCR beta chain came up once. Its ends do not fully match the called genes, so a read error is possible. This sample stems from a study of tumor-infiltrating lymphocytes in primary liver carcinoma. At the level of the study: About 3.5 to 7.5 million productive TCRbeta reads were obtained from the samples, with similar numbers across tissue types.

Investigators took RNA and DNA out together from roughly 21-30 mg of unsorted bulk tissue. Samples were taken from five separate regions (per tumor). Researchers generated TCR beta cDNA from approximately 0.55 ug of total RNA, relying on a constant-region primer. A slightly modified ARM-PCR protocol with three nested multiplex PCR rounds produced these TCR beta libraries. A C-beta reverse primer was combined with TRBV1-TRBV30 forward primers in the first two PCR rounds, and each round had ten to eleven cycles. TCRdb re-analysed the multiplex PCR reads in MiXCR, keeping a single row per CDR3 protein. The sample consists of some 51,000 distinct CDR3 sequences, 70% to 85% of them appearing once. Germline CDR1 is SGHAT and CDR2 is FQNNGV. The CDR3 is 14 residues long.

The sequencing sample was made of liver tumor tissue from sampling region 3. Subset denoted: tumor region T3, left-lateral pole. This clonotype originated in a man aged 35 to 55 with primary liver carcinoma and hepatitis B virus infection. The chain links TRBV11-2 to TRBJ2-7; no definite D call. The CDR3 loop is CASSLVLPSYEQYF. CDR3 bases: TGTGCAAGCAGCTTAGTACTCCCCTCCTATGAGCAGTACTTC.